This paragraph covers one T cell receptor (beta chain) sequence. The sample holds a few counts of this clone. The clone's antigen remains unknown. The sample holds no much larger clone one base away, and base qualities are not on file. The data are from a study of cytomegalovirus exposure and HLA in healthy donors (dated 2017 in TCRdb). Describing the broader study: An earlier analysis of a few hundred of the donors reported 276 Gb of sequence data and 95 million to 140 million unique TCR beta sequences obtained from 180 million or so T cells. About 280 gigabases of sequencing data and tens of millions of unique TCR sequences were included in an early release covering 550 to 800 HLA-typed donors. Of the roughly 400 genotyped donors, about 80% fell in the genetic ancestry cluster associated with self-reported Caucasian donors. The study was designed to test whether signatures of past pathogen exposure could be identified by cataloging public T cell receptors. The study used immunosequencing to profile the T cell repertoires of 666 subjects and linked those repertoires to cytomegalovirus serostatus. Besides the first cohort of 666 subjects, a separate validation cohort made up of 120 different subjects was used. To predict cytomegalovirus infection status, the study combined high-throughput TCR immunosequencing, statistical association of individual TCRs with disease status, and machine learning. A later analysis re-analyzed previously published TCR beta repertoires from 500 to 700 donors and added high-resolution HLA genotyping to study TCR occurrence patterns. Rather than drawing on any new phenotypic data, the later analysis identified candidate immune exposures from TCR beta sequences and the way those sequences occurred across donors. An earlier analysis of about 620 of the donors applied high-throughput TCR beta sequencing to assess whether each TCR beta V gene segment acted as functional or pseudogenic. Donor age, sex, ethnicity and CMV serostatus were compiled together with the repertoire data. A later genetic analysis used genome-wide SNP genotypes for 398 of the 666 donors, treating that subset as a discovery cohort. Every discovery cohort repertoire had been produced on one sequencing platform. Class I and class II HLA loci were covered by the typing at four-digit resolution. Typing coverage varied by locus: roughly 620-640 donors for A, B, C, DRB1 and DQB1; more than 500 for DQA1; some 610 for DPA1; fewer than 480 for DPB1. Because of strong linkage in the cohort, roughly five DR-DQ haplotypes were treated as single units for association and clustering. Among roughly 400 genotyped donors of the cohort, an average of approximately 240,000 unique TCR beta nucleotide sequences was sequenced per donor, of which roughly 18% were non-productive.

From its cysteine to its phenylalanine, the CDR3 spans 16 amino acids. The CDR3 DNA has 48 bases and is translated from base 1. V loses 0 bases of germline sequence and J loses 2 bases, and the interval between the two ends is 8 bases. From a lookup of the germline V gene, CDR1 and CDR2 are MNHEY and SVGAGI. In total, around 600 healthy bone marrow donors made up the cohort. At the time of sampling, all cohort members were nominally healthy, though unrecorded immune exposures were likely present. The donor tested CMV seronegative and was one of the 352 seronegative cohort members. Every donor gave a peripheral blood sample, and the peripheral blood mononuclear cells from that sample were used for TCR beta sequencing. The Qiagen DNeasy Blood Extraction Kit was used to extract genomic DNA from the blood cell samples. The study at large found these results: Several of the top co-occurrence clusters appeared to be linked to parvovirus B19, influenza, CMV and Epstein-Barr virus, according to a later analysis. A total of fewer than 200 TCR beta chains were listed by the study as associated with cytomegalovirus. Because counts were too low, more than 15 rarely observed V segments, including chromosome 9 orphons, were excluded from the earlier analysis of roughly 580 of the donors. Because the 87-base-pair reads could not distinguish some IMGT-functional V segments, including TRBV6-2 and TRBV6-3, those segments were excluded. A cluster of highly shared sequence variants was judged likely to represent a technical artifact of the sequencing pipeline. A few of the identified cytomegalovirus-associated TCR beta chains were confirmed in vitro to be specific for cytomegalovirus antigens. A further reported finding was that TCR beta sequences accurately predicted the HLA-A and HLA-B alleles for most subjects in the first cohort. For the cohort, immune exposure information was limited to CMV serostatus. In a later analysis, HLA-associated TCR beta chains showed more clonal expansion and lower generation probabilities than non-associated chains that were equally common. The classifier was reported to diagnose cytomegalovirus status with high specificity and sensitivity in both the original and validation cohorts. In a later analysis, TCR association rates were found to vary across HLA loci, with the most associated TCRs seen for DRB1 alleles and the fewest for HLA-C alleles. In an earlier analysis of some 550 of the donors, most TCR beta V segments were observed in productive rearrangements about 87% or about 30% of the time, broadly matching IMGT annotations. In a later analysis, around 15,000 TCR beta sequences were associated with specific HLA alleles at a false discovery rate of 0.05. Because HLA typing was unavailable for some donors at each locus, only the typed subset was used in association tests. Correlated functional status among segregating V segments might reflect linkage disequilibrium, but an unknown experimental factor could not be ruled out. The authors suggested that the approach could potentially be extended to other disease states and immunological phenotypes. While some public TCRs were present in many individuals, most TCR sequences turned up only very rarely across donors. Only TCR beta chains were sequenced in this cohort, and the absence of alpha or paired-chain data limited detectable features. Most CMV-associated TCR beta chains appeared to be HLA-restricted in a later analysis, and the HLA associations seemed to be driven largely by CMV exposure. Sequencing depth was assumed to be roughly uniform across donors in the presence/absence analyses, though that assumption may not hold. Compared with the approximately 710-donor mean, donors in an Asian-associated ancestry cluster had fewer N-insertions in productive TCRs, according to a later genetic analysis. When HLA alleles, especially DR and DQ, strongly co-occurred, attributing TCR associations to individual alleles was difficult. V-gene and J-gene trimming of TCR beta chains was associated with a missense DCLRE1C variant in a later genetic analysis, and the association was replicated in an independent cohort.

Library construction relied on the immunoSEQ multiplex PCR assay. For the multiplex PCR, a mixture combining 60 forward primers for TCR Vbeta segments and 13 reverse primers for TCR Jbeta segments was used. The CDR3 region of rearranged TCR beta genes was amplified from genomic DNA with a multiplex PCR assay. On the Illumina HiSeq System, the amplified TCR beta libraries were sequenced as 87-base-pair reads. The published analysis was carried out like this. A later analysis tallied 75 million to 95 million unique TCR beta chains across the 700 or so repertoires, and about 10 million of those chains were shared by two or more donors. Raw reads were error-corrected and collapsed into unique sequences by a nearest-neighbor algorithm in which closely related sequences were merged to remove PCR and sequencing errors. Alignment of CDR3 sequences to IMGT reference sequences was used to assign V, D and J gene segments. For a sequence to be retained, a match of at least six nucleotides was required to both a V gene segment and a J gene segment. A rearrangement counted as productive if the CDR3 had no stop codons and remained in frame with V and J, and every other rearrangement counted as non-productive. CDR3 was defined according to IMGT convention as the region running from the second conserved V-encoded cysteine to the conserved J-encoded phenylalanine. Sequences without an unambiguous match to a single V gene segment were excluded from the earlier analysis of a few hundred of the donors. An earlier analysis of 500 to 700 of the donors classified V segments as functional when productive rearrangements were above 56.7% and as segregating when the standard deviation between donors was above 5%. To diagnose cytomegalovirus status from the catalog of TCR beta chain sequences, a statistical classification framework was built. V and J gene assignment, in a later analysis, came from comparing TCR nucleotide sequences with IMGT/GENE-DB human TR gene sequences. A later analysis assigned CDR3 sequences and most-parsimonious VDJ recombination scenarios with the TCRdist pipeline. In a later analysis, each TCR beta chain was defined by its CDR3 amino acid sequence together with its V-gene family, and reads without a unique V-gene family were excluded. To address suspected cross-contamination and a sequencing artifact, a later analysis removed some 620 highly shared, low-generation-probability nucleotide sequences. In a later analysis, a clonal expansion index was calculated for each public chain from normalized within-repertoire ranks of inferred template counts. In a later analysis, generation probabilities were computed with a VDJ recombination model fitted to out-of-frame rearrangements, and the resulting probabilities were checked against IGoR. Hypergeometric tests were used in a later analysis to score TCR-TCR, TCR-HLA and TCR-CMV co-occurrence, with a repertoire-size bias correction applied to the TCR pairs. False discovery rates were estimated in a later analysis by permuting HLA or CMV assignments 20 times. In a later analysis, co-occurring TCRs were grouped using DBSCAN, with TCRdist sequence similarity added in when clustering inside HLA-allele-positive subsets. Co-occurrence clustering excluded repertoires with fewer than 30,000 or more than 120,000 public chains, plus five with anomalous nucleotide sharing. TCRdb retrieved this table from immuneACCESS and kept in-frame rearrangements only. Not all clones are present; in checked studies, unresolved V genes account for under half, and no reason is known for the remainder. V, J and clone size reflect that table, while D and trimming were determined from the DNA. Across this sample there are around 130,000 clones, with over 80% seen only once. Clones ranked in the top ten supply over 1% of the sample.

The sample comprised PBMCs. The sequence derives from a boy aged 10-17 years in good health and CMV-seronegative. The sequence is built from TRBV6-5 and TRBJ2-6; the D segment could be TRBD2, given 5 matching bases. The encoded CDR3 is CASSYSFGAGANVLTF. The bases are TGTGCCAGCAGTTACTCCTTCGGGGCTGGGGCCAACGTCCTGACTTTC.